These 26 T cell receptor beta chains were sequenced from one sample in a study of blood T cell repertoires in COVID-19. Sequencing used immunoSEQ multiplex PCR; TCRdb keeps in-frame clones, though not all of them. The data hold roughly 50,000 clones, with about 90% observed a single time. Sequenced material: peripheral blood. The receptors come from a woman aged 55-75 years with active or convalescent COVID-19.

V usage is TRBV7-3 and J usage is TRBJ2-3; 8 bases agree with TRBD1. This CDR3 region has 14 residues. Trimming took 5 bases from V and 3 from J; bases not matched to a gene: 4. Germline-derived CDR1 and CDR2 are SGHTA and FQGTGA. The CDR3 region is CASSPDRETDTQYF. As DNA, the CDR3 is TGTGCCAGCAGCCCGGACAGGGAGACAGATACGCAGTATTTT. The full variable domain, with the rest looked up from reference TRBV7-3 and TRBJ2-3, is GAGVSQTPSNKVTEKGKYVELRCDPISGHTALYWYRQSLGQGPEFLIYFQGTGAADDSGLPNDRFFAVRPEGSVSTLKIQRTERGDSAVYLCASSPDRETDTQYFGPGTRLTVL.

The chain recombines TRBV24-1 with TRBJ2-1; 7 nucleotides align to TRBD1. The junction had 7 bases not matched to a gene; V was cut back by 9 bases and J by 6 bases. This CDR3 is 13 amino acids long. Per the germline V gene, CDR1 is KGHDR and CDR2 is SFDVKD. The CDR3 sequence is CATWGTVSNEQFF. Here the CDR3 DNA reads TGTGCCACCTGGGGGACAGTCTCCAATGAGCAGTTCTTC.

This clone was observed a few times. The chain recombines TRBV4-2 with TRBJ1-2, with 11 bases that match TRBD1. Trimming removed 8 bases from V and 2 bases from J; junction bases left unmatched: 10. This CDR3 is built from 16 residues. Per germline, CDR1 LGHNA and CDR2 YNFKEQ. The CDR3 nucleotides are TGTGCCAGCCCCTATTCCGGGACAGGGGGAAACTATGGCTACACCTTC. Protein product: CASPYSGTGGNYGYTF.

The CDR3 DNA follows: TGCGCCAGCAGCTTGGGAGTAAATCGACAAGTCTCACCCCTCCACTTT. It is translated as CASSLGVNRQVSPLHF. The V and J genes are TRBV5-1 and TRBJ1-6, with D unresolved. Germline CDR1 reads SGHRS; CDR2 reads YFSETQ. V lost 0 bases and J 10 bases, leaving 17 bases between the germline ends. This CDR3 region has 16 residues.

The chain links TRBV19 to TRBJ1-6; 7 bases are a match to TRBD1. Per germline, CDR1 LNHDA and CDR2 SQIVND (reference sequence). The length of the CDR3 is 15 residues. V lost 7 bases and J lost 5; bases outside the gene matches: 8. The CDR3 nucleotides are TGTGCCAGTACCGTGGGGGGACAGAATAATTCACCCCTCCACTTT. Translation: CASTVGGQNNSPLHF. Using reference TRBV19 and TRBJ1-6 for the parts outside the CDR3, the full variable domain is DGGITQSPKYLFRKEGQNVTLSCEQNLNHDAMYWYRQDPGQGLRLIYYSQIVNDFQKGDIAEGYSVSREKKESFPLTVTSAQKNPTAFYLCASTVGGQNNSPLHFGNGTRLTVT.

This clone was recorded once. The gene calls are TRBV4-1 and TRBJ1-5; D not certain. This CDR3 comprises 16 residues. With 0 bases removed from V and 7 bases from J, the gap between germline ends came to 16 bases. Germline CDR1 reads MGHRA; CDR2 reads YSYEKL. DNA for the CDR3: TGCGCCAGCAGCCAAGATGCGGGCGGAGGCGGGCAGCCCCAGCATTTT. Amino acids: CASSQDAGGGGQPQHF.

The V and J genes are TRBV9 and TRBJ2-2; TRBD1 is a possible D gene (6 bases). CDR1 and CDR2 (germline): SGDLS, YYNGEE. The CDR3 extends over 14 amino acids. The V and J ends lost 3 bases and 2 bases respectively, with 8 bases between them. The CDR3: CASSATGNTGELFF. As DNA, the CDR3 is TGTGCCAGCAGCGCGACAGGTAACACCGGGGAGCTGTTTTTT.

This chain links TRBV6-5 with TRBJ1-2; no clear D. This CDR3 spans 13 amino acids. V dropped 11 bases and J dropped 1 base, with 14 bases sitting between them. Germline CDR1 reads MNHEY; CDR2 reads SVGAGI. For the CDR3, the DNA is TGTGCCTGTCTCAGTTTACGTAACTATGGCTACACCTTC. This gives the protein CACLSLRNYGYTF.

The rearrangement joins TRBV30 to TRBJ1-1, with 9 bases aligning to TRBD1. Unmatched junction bases numbered 4, after V lost 4 bases and J lost 1 base. In germline, CDR1 is GTSNPN, CDR2 SVGIG (reference sequence). CDR3 length equals 14 residues. The CDR3 loop reads CAWTPTGGNTEAFF. The CDR3 nucleotides read TGTGCCTGGACCCCGACAGGGGGGAACACTGAAGCTTTCTTT.

DNA of the CDR3: TGTGCCAGTTGCGTGACAGGGGGCGGGAAACTGTTTTTT. This translates into CASCVTGGGKLFF. This chain joins TRBV19 and TRBJ1-4; 10 bases are a match to TRBD1. The germline CDR1 and CDR2 sequences are LNHDA and SQIVND (reference sequence). V lost 8 bases and J lost 11; bases outside the gene matches: 8. The CDR3 is made up of 13 amino acids.

The V gene is TRBV24-1, the J gene TRBJ2-5, with TRBD2 as a possible D gene (7 bases). Trimming took off 0 bases at V and 2 bases at J, with 12 bases between the two ends. From germline, CDR1 is KGHDR and CDR2 SFDVKD. CDR3 size: 16 residues. The CDR3 DNA is TGTGCCACCAGTGATTTGGAGGGGGGGTGGCAAGAGACCCAGTACTTC. It yields the protein CATSDLEGGWQETQYF.

In its sample, this clone was seen a few times. This chain joins TRBV28 and TRBJ1-2; D is ambiguous. There are 17 residues in the CDR3. V lost 1 base and J 4 bases, leaving 19 bases between the germline ends. Germline V lookup: CDR1 MDHEN, CDR2 SYDVKM. For the CDR3, the DNA is TGTGCCAGCAGTTTATCTCGGTGGGGAGAAGACCTCTATGGCTACACCTTC. Amino acid sequence: CASSLSRWGEDLYGYTF.

The DNA of the CDR3 is TGTGCCAGCAGACCCGGACAGGGTTCTATCAATGAGCAGTTCTTC. Its translation: CASRPGQGSINEQFF. The rearrangement links TRBV28 to TRBJ2-1, with TRBD1 matching over 8 bases. The germline CDR1 and CDR2 sequences are MDHEN and SYDVKM. The CDR3 is 15 amino acids. V was pared by 6 bases and J by 6 bases, with 10 bases of the junction left unmatched.

V is TRBV30 and J is TRBJ1-5, with D uncertain. V lost 7 bases and J 5 bases, leaving 18 bases between the germline ends. Germline V gives CDR1 GTSNPN, CDR2 SVGIG (reference sequence). The CDR3 contains 14 residues. The CDR3 bases are TGTGCCTTCCGAACCGACAAGATTGATCAGCCCCAGCATTTT. Residues: CAFRTDKIDQPQHF.

The rearrangement joins TRBV6-5 to TRBJ2-1; 9 bases are a match to TRBD2. Looked up from germline, CDR1 is MNHEY and CDR2 is SVGAGI. J gave up 4 bases and V 6 bases, and 7 bases lay outside the gene matches. This CDR3 is 15 amino acids long. The CDR3 region is CASSNSGGVYNEQFF. The CDR3 DNA reads as TGTGCCAGCAGCAATAGCGGGGGAGTTTACAATGAGCAGTTCTTC.

The chain has TRBV18 and TRBJ2-1; 8 nucleotides match TRBD2. The CDR3 extends over 15 amino acids. With 0 bases clipped from V and 7 bases from J, the junction kept 5 bases outside the gene matches. Germline CDR1 reads KGHSH; CDR2 reads LQKENI. The CDR3 sequence: CASSPPSGSLNEQFF. The CDR3 coding sequence is TGTGCCAGCTCACCACCCAGCGGGAGTCTAAATGAGCAGTTCTTC. Looking up the rest from reference TRBV18 and TRBJ2-1 gives the full variable domain: NAGVMQNPRHLVRRRGQEARLRCSPMKGHSHVYWYRQLPEEGLKFMVYLQKENIIDESGMPKERFSAEFPKEGPSILRIQQVVRGDSAAYFCASSPPSGSLNEQFFGPGTRLTVL.

The chain is built from TRBV20-1 and TRBJ2-7; 9 bases match TRBD2. Germline loops: CDR1 DFQATT, CDR2 SNEGSKA (reference sequence). The V and J ends lost 3 bases and 6 bases, in that order; junction bases with no gene match: 12. CDR3 length: 15 residues. CDR3 loop: CSASLGGLARSEQYF. The CDR3 DNA reads as TGCAGTGCTAGTCTTGGGGGACTAGCACGATCCGAGCAGTACTTC.

This sequence joins TRBV11-2 and TRBJ2-1, with 10 nucleotides matching TRBD2. Unmatched junction bases numbered 6, after V lost 6 bases and J lost 4 bases. Germline loops: CDR1 SGHAT, CDR2 FQNNGV. The CDR3 is 15 amino acids. The CDR3, as DNA: TGTGCCAGCAGGAGAGCGGGAGGGCTATACAATGAGCAGTTCTTC. It encodes CASRRAGGLYNEQFF.

This rearrangement joins TRBV28 to TRBJ2-7; 7 positions match TRBD1. Germline V gene sequence: CDR1 MDHEN, CDR2 SYDVKM. The CDR3 is 17 amino acids. The trim removed 7 bases at V and 0 bases at J, leaving 15 bases unmatched. As DNA, the CDR3 is TGTGCCAGCACCGACCTGTCCGGGACAGAGTTCTCCTACGAGCAGTACTTC. As protein: CASTDLSGTEFSYEQYF.

The CDR3 DNA sequence: TGTGCCAGTCAGGAGGCAGGGGGGAATGGCTACACCTTC. Its protein is CASQEAGGNGYTF. This rearrangement joins TRBV19 to TRBJ1-2; 7 nucleotides align to TRBD1. The CDR3 is 13 residues long. CDR1 and CDR2 (germline): LNHDA, SQIVND (reference sequence). Trimming at V came to 8 bases and at J to 6 bases, leaving 9 bases not matched to a gene.

The chain combines TRBV3-1 (or the pseudogene TRBV3-2) with TRBJ2-3, with D perhaps TRBD2 (7 bases). The CDR3 spans 15 residues. Germline assignment: CDR1 LGHDT and CDR2 YNNKEL (reference sequence). V lost 5 bases and J lost 4, with 16 bases in between. In DNA form, the CDR3 reads TGTGCCAGCAGCTTCCGGGGGGAGGGGGCAGATACGCAGTATTTT. This translates into CASSFRGEGADTQYF.

This chain links TRBV2 with TRBJ2-2; a possible D gene is TRBD2 (5 bases). CDR1 is SNHLY and CDR2 is FYNNEI in the germline V gene. V shed 4 bases and J shed 3 bases, with 12 bases lying between them. This CDR3 is built from 15 residues. This CDR3 is CASSVEGVYTGELFF. The CDR3 region has the DNA TGTGCCAGCAGTGTAGAGGGCGTATACACCGGGGAGCTGTTTTTT. Variable domain in full (rest from reference TRBV2 and TRBJ2-2): EPEVTQTPSHQVTQMGQEVILRCVPISNHLYFYWYRQILGQKVEFLVSFYNNEISEKSEIFDDQFSVERPDGSNFTLKIRSTKLEDSAMYFCASSVEGVYTGELFFGEGSRLTVL.

The chain is built from TRBV11-2 and TRBJ2-4; the D is unclear. There are 14 residues in the CDR3. V lost 0 bases, J lost 8 bases, and 11 bases lay in between. The V gene's germline CDR1 is SGHAT and CDR2 FQNNGV. The CDR3, as DNA: TGTGCCAGCAGCTTAGATCCCAGGCTGGACATTCAGTACTTC. Translation gives CASSLDPRLDIQYF.

The table lists this clone with a few counts. This rearrangement joins TRBV6-1 to TRBJ1-1; a possible D gene is TRBD1 (5 bases). Germline assignment: CDR1 MNHNS and CDR2 SASEGT. The V end was cut by 3 bases, the J end by 5 bases, with 13 bases between. CDR3 length: 14 residues. Here the CDR3 reads CASSDQGRKTEAFF. In DNA form, the CDR3 reads TGTGCCAGCAGTGATCAGGGAAGAAAGACTGAAGCTTTCTTT.

The genes are TRBV15 and TRBJ1-3, with unresolved D. CDR1 and CDR2 from the germline V gene are LNHNV and YYDKDF (reference sequence). Trimming left V 2 bases short and J 5 bases short, with 7 bases between. This CDR3 is 13 amino acids long. CDR3 amino acids: CATSRYYRNTIYF. The CDR3 DNA sequence: TGTGCCACCAGCAGATACTACCGAAACACCATATATTTT.

The chain couples TRBV5-4 to TRBJ2-1, with 10 bases lining up with TRBD2. Germline CDR1 and CDR2: SGHNT and YYREEE (reference sequence). V was pared by 6 bases and J by 10 bases, with 13 bases of the junction left unmatched. This CDR3 contains 15 residues. The CDR3 coding sequence is TGTGCCAGCACCTCTGCAGGGCTAGCGGGAGTCGAGCAGTTCTTC. This translates into CASTSAGLAGVEQFF.